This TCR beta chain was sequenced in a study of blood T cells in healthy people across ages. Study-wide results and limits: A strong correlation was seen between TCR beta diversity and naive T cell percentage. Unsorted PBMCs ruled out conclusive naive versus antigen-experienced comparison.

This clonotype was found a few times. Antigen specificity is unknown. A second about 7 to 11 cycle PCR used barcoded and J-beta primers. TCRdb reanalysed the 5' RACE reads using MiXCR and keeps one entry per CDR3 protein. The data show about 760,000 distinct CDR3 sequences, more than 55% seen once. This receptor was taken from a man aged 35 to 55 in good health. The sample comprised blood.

The CDR3: CSAGLAITYEQYF. The CDR3 region has the DNA TGCAGTGCCGGCCTAGCGATAACCTACGAGCAGTACTTC. The chain has TRBV20-1 and TRBJ2-7, with TRBD2 as a possible D gene (6 bases). V lost 6 bases and J lost 2, with 14 bases in between. Germline V gene data show CDR1 as DFQATT and CDR2 as SNEGSKA (reference sequence). This CDR3 has 13 amino acids.